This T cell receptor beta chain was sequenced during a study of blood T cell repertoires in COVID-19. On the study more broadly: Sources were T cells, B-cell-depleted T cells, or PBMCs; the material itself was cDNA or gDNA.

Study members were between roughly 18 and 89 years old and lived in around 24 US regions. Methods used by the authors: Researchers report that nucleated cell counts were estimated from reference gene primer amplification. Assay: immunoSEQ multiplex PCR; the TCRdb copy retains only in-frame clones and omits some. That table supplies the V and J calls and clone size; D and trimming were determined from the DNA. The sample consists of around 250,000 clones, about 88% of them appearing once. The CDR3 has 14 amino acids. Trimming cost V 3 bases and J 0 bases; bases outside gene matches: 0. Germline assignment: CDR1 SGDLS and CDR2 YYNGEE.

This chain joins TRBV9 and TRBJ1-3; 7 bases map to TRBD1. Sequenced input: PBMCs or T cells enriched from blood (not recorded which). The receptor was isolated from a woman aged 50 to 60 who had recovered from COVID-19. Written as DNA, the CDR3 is TGTGCCAGCAGCGGGGACAGCTCTGGAAACACCATATATTTT. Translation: CASSGDSSGNTIYF.